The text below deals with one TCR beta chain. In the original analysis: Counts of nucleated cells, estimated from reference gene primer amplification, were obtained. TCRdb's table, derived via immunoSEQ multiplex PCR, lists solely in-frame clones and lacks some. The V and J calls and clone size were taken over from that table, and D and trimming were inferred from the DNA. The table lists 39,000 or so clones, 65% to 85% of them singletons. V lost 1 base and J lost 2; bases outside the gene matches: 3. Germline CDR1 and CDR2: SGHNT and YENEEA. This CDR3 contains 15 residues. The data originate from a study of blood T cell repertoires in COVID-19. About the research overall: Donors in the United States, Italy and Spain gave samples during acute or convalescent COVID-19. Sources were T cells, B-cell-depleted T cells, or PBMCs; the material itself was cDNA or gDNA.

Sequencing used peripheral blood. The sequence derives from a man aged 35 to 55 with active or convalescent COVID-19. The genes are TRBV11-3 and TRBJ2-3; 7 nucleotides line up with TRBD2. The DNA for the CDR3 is TGTGCCAGCAGCTTAGTGGGACTATACACAGATACGCAGTATTTT. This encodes CASSLVGLYTDTQYF.